Presented here are 14 T cell receptor beta chains from one specimen sequenced in a study of siplizumab effects on memory and regulatory T cells. Produced via immunoSEQ multiplex PCR; TCRdb's table is partial and in-frame only. The table includes around 110,000 clones, roughly 94% detected once. Sequenced sample: non-Treg CD4+ T cells sorted from blood. These TCRs come from a human donor in good health.

This chain uses TRBV23-1 with TRBJ2-7; a possible D gene is TRBD2 (7 bases). TRBV23-1 is noted as an ORF with a role that remains uncertain. With 0 bases removed from V and 4 bases from J, the gap between germline ends came to 19 bases. The CDR3 sequence is 17 residues long. As DNA, the CDR3 is TGCGCCAGCAGTCAATCTGGTCGGGGGGCGAGGGTGTACGAGCAGTACTTC. Its protein product is CASSQSGRGARVYEQYF.

This chain joins TRBV6-6 and TRBJ2-2; the match to TRBD1 covers 9 bases. Germline assignment: CDR1 MNHNY and CDR2 SVGAGI (reference sequence). The CDR3 is made up of 16 amino acids. V lost 7 bases and J lost 9; bases outside the gene matches: 15. The CDR3 loop reads CASTKGGDRALWELFF. The CDR3 bases are TGTGCCAGCACCAAGGGGGGGGACAGGGCGTTGTGGGAGCTGTTTTTT.

This clone came up once. The chain uses TRBV2 and TRBJ2-7, with TRBD2 matching 7 bases. V was pared by 4 bases and J by 3 bases, with 6 bases of the junction left unmatched. This CDR3 has 14 amino acids. CDR1 is SNHLY and CDR2 is FYNNEI in the germline V gene. The CDR3: CASSVRRGSYEQYF. In DNA form, the CDR3 reads TGTGCCAGCAGTGTAAGGCGCGGGAGCTACGAGCAGTACTTC.

The rearrangement links TRBV7-9 to TRBJ2-5; 11 bases map to TRBD2. From germline, CDR1 is SEHNR and CDR2 FQNEAQ (reference sequence). This CDR3 has 17 residues. V shed 5 bases and J 3 bases; nucleotides not matched to a gene: 11. CDR3 DNA sequence: TGTGCCAGCAGCCCGCTAGCTAGCGGGAGGATCAAAGAGACCCAGTACTTC. Its protein is CASSPLASGRIKETQYF.

The chain links TRBV2 to TRBJ1-1, with D possibly matching TRBD1 (5 bases). CDR3 length: 15 residues. Trimming took 5 bases from V and 4 from J, leaving 17 bases between them. Germline lookup yields CDR1 SNHLY and CDR2 FYNNEI. The CDR3 DNA follows: TGTGCCAGCAGTCCGTCACAGGCGTTCAGCACTGAAGCTTTCTTT. Its protein product is CASSPSQAFSTEAFF.

The CDR3 protein is CASSYEGTLGTQYF. CDR3 coding DNA: TGTGCCAGCAGTTACGAGGGTACCCTGGGAACCCAGTACTTC. The chain has TRBV6-6 and TRBJ2-5, with a possible D match to TRBD2 (5 bases). Trimming removed 2 bases from V and 8 bases from J, with 15 bases in between. Germline assignment: CDR1 MNHNY and CDR2 SVGAGI (reference sequence). The CDR3 totals 14 residues.

The V gene is TRBV5-1, the J gene TRBJ1-1; tentatively, D is TRBD1 (6 bases). The CDR3 loop spans 15 amino acids. Germline values: CDR1 SGHRS, CDR2 YFSETQ. The V gene lost 4 bases and the J gene lost 10 bases, with 23 bases spanning the gap. CDR3 nucleotides: TGCGCCAGCAGCCCCCGGGACACCCTTACCCTGAGAGCTTTCTTT. Translating it yields CASSPRDTLTLRAFF.

The chain joins TRBV9 to TRBJ1-1; D uncertain. Trimming removed 4 bases at V and 5 bases at J, with 15 bases between. The CDR3 sequence is 14 residues long. In germline, CDR1 is SGDLS, CDR2 YYNGEE. The CDR3 DNA sequence: TGTGCCAGCAGCCCCGGCGTCCGAGATACTGAAGCTTTCTTT. Encoded protein: CASSPGVRDTEAFF. Drawing the rest from reference TRBV9 and TRBJ1-1, the complete variable domain is DSGVTQTPKHLITATGQRVTLRCSPRSGDLSVYWYQQSLDQGLQFLIQYYNGEERAKGNILERFSAQQFPDLHSELNLSSLELGDSALYFCASSPGVRDTEAFFGQGTRLTVV.

The chain couples TRBV27 to TRBJ2-3, with no clear D. CDR1 and CDR2 (germline): MNHEY, SMNVEV (reference sequence). The CDR3 is made up of 13 amino acids. V shed 10 bases and J shed 0 bases, with 11 bases lying between them. DNA of the CDR3: TGTGCCACGCGGACGGCTAGCACAGATACGCAGTATTTT. This sequence encodes CATRTASTDTQYF.

The rearrangement joins TRBV10-3 to TRBJ2-7; possible D gene TRBD1, 6 bases. This CDR3 comprises 14 residues. V gave up 3 bases and J gave up 2 bases, with 11 bases separating them. Germline CDR1 ENHRY, CDR2 SYGVKD. The CDR3 DNA follows: TGTGCCATCAGTGAACAGGGCTCACCCTACGAGCAGTACTTC. As protein: CAISEQGSPYEQYF.

V gene TRBV9 combines with J gene TRBJ2-7, with 9 positions matching TRBD2. Trimming cost V 3 bases and J 5 bases; bases outside gene matches: 12. Germline lookup yields CDR1 SGDLS and CDR2 YYNGEE. This CDR3 has 16 residues. The CDR3 nucleotides read TGTGCCAGCAGCGATCCTCCGGGACTAGCTTTGCACGAGCAGTACTTC. Protein: CASSDPPGLALHEQYF.

Details on this clone: The junction shows a germline mismatch at one end, possibly a read error. The CDR3 loop is CASSYFDRSSGNTIYF. DNA of the CDR3: TGTGCCAGCAGCTACTTTGACAGGAGCTCTGGAAACACCATATATTTT. The chain joins TRBV6-5 to TRBJ1-3; TRBD1 is a possible D gene (6 bases). The length of the CDR3 is 16 residues. Germline V lookup: CDR1 MNHEY, CDR2 SVGAGI.

The chain is built from TRBV7-8 and TRBJ2-7, with D possibly called TRBD1 or TRBD2 (5 bases each). Germline V lookup: CDR1 SGHVS, CDR2 FQNEAQ. The CDR3 covers 17 residues. V gave up 6 bases and J gave up 6 bases, with 27 bases separating them. The CDR3 loop is CASSYPRTGPRVGEQYF. The CDR3 DNA sequence: TGTGCCAGCAGTTATCCCCGGACGGGGCCTCGAGTCGGCGAGCAGTACTTC.

CDR3 region: CASSPLSDYEQYF. DNA of the CDR3: TGTGCCAGCTCACCCCTCAGCGACTACGAGCAGTACTTC. The rearrangement joins TRBV18 to TRBJ2-7; no reliable D call. Trimming removed 3 bases from V and 3 bases from J, with 9 bases in between. The CDR3 is 13 residues long. Germline V CDR1 and CDR2: KGHSH, LQKENI.